The following is a TCR beta chain sequence with its context. These data originate in a study of blood T cell repertoires in COVID-19. About the research overall: Sites across the United States, Italy and Spain contributed samples from acute and convalescent COVID-19. In each case, the material was cDNA or gDNA derived from T cells, B-cell-depleted T cells, or PBMCs.

Authors' analysis steps: It was from reference gene primer amplification that nucleated cell counts were estimated. Data came from immunoSEQ multiplex PCR; TCRdb stores just in-frame clones and leaves some out. V, J and clone size reflect that table, while D and trimming were determined from the DNA. The sample carries 230,000 or so clones, roughly 79% recorded once. It was during active infection that Seattle patients were enrolled and then longitudinally followed. The sample was peripheral blood. The receptor was derived from a woman of 80 years or more with COVID-19, enrolled during active disease.

In DNA, the CDR3 is TGCAGCGTTGGGGACAGTTCTGAGCAGTACTTC. This translates into CSVGDSSEQYF. The V gene is TRBV29-1, the J gene TRBJ2-7, with 7 bases identical to TRBD1. The CDR3 length is 11 residues. Germline trimming cut 4 bases from V and 7 bases from J; bases unmatched to any gene: 4. CDR1 is SQVTM, CDR2 ANQGSEA, per germline.